The clone carrying this T cell receptor beta chain has a count of ten or more. The target antigen is unknown. CDR1 is MNHEY and CDR2 is SVGEGT in the germline V gene. The junction had 7 bases not matched to a gene; V was cut back by 7 bases and J by 4 bases. This CDR3 has 15 residues. The data were obtained in a study of spatial heterogeneity in lung cancer. About the research overall: Alpha-chain detections were consistently fewer than beta-chain detections among the sequences. General study results and limits: Tumor TCRs that were ubiquitous and expanded showed up in blood more at resection than follow-up.

TCRdb analysed the 5' RACE reads with MiXCR anew, one entry per CDR3 protein. The data show about 85,000 distinct CDR3 sequences, with roughly a fifth seen just once and 6.2% held by the top ten. The time point: sample taken at primary tumor resection. Tumor, nontumor lung or frozen PBMC supplied whole RNA that was sequenced unsorted. Samples came from around 70 TRACERx patients with untreated early-stage lung cancer. The V and J genes are TRBV6-2 or TRBV6-3 and TRBJ2-1; 10 nucleotides match TRBD2. Sequenced material: PBMCs, taken at surgery. This receptor was obtained from a male donor with early-stage non-small cell lung cancer. In DNA form, the CDR3 reads TGTGCCAGCACCCAACCAGCGGGAGGGTACAATGAGCAGTTCTTC. Translating gives CASTQPAGGYNEQFF.